This T cell receptor beta chain was observed in a study of blood T cells in healthy people across ages. Sample-barcoded 5' priming and a J-beta primer mix drove a second PCR of 7 to 11 cycles. Via MiXCR, TCRdb re-called the 5' RACE reads, giving one row per CDR3 protein. The table records over 1,500,000 distinct CDR3 sequences, about 49% of them present only once. This CDR3 has 12 amino acids. Looked up from germline, CDR1 is MNHEY and CDR2 is SVGEGT. The material sequenced was blood. The V and J genes are TRBV6-2 or TRBV6-3 and TRBJ2-7; 9 bases line up with TRBD1. The tail of the sequence fits TRBJ2-5 better, so the J call may be wrong. The sequence was collected from a woman aged 40 to 50 in good health. CDR3 DNA sequence: TGTGCCGGAGGGACAGGGTTACAGACCCAGTACTTC. It translates to CAGGTGLQTQYF.